These 5 T cell receptor beta chains were all obtained from the same sample, sequenced in a study of blood T cell repertoires in COVID-19. Assay: immunoSEQ multiplex PCR; the TCRdb copy retains only in-frame clones and omits some. The table lists about 220,000 clones, under 90% of them singletons. Input material: PBMCs or T cells enriched from blood (not recorded which). The receptors shown here come from a woman aged 55-70 years who had recovered from COVID-19.

V and J are TRBV3-1 (or the pseudogene TRBV3-2) and TRBJ2-7; TRBD1 might be the D (6 bases). Germline assignment: CDR1 LGHDT and CDR2 YNNKEL (reference sequence). This CDR3 spans 15 amino acids. The ends were cut back, 7 bases at V and 1 base at J, with 17 bases in the middle. Written as DNA, the CDR3 is TGTGCCAGCAACCCGGTGAGGGGGTCTTCCTACGAGCAGTACTTC. This translates into CASNPVRGSSYEQYF.

CDR3: CASSIGQLFPSGNTIYF. CDR3 DNA sequence: TGTGCCAGTAGTATTGGACAGCTATTCCCCTCTGGAAACACCATATATTTT. The chain is built from TRBV19 and TRBJ1-3; D is perhaps TRBD1 (6 bases). The CDR3 has 17 residues. The V gene's germline CDR1 is LNHDA and CDR2 SQIVND (reference sequence). Trimming took off 3 bases at V and 0 bases at J, with 15 bases between the two ends.

This chain connects TRBV7-8 to TRBJ2-2, with D maybe TRBD2 (6 bases). Germline values: CDR1 SGHVS, CDR2 FQNEAQ. CDR3 length equals 16 residues. Trimming pared 3 bases from V and 0 bases from J, leaving 11 bases between. The CDR3 reads CASSLAAGSNTGELFF. For the CDR3, the DNA is TGTGCCAGCAGCTTGGCAGCGGGTTCGAACACCGGGGAGCTGTTTTTT.

The chain is built from TRBV7-2 and TRBJ1-1, with a tentative D call TRBD1 (5 bases). Germline V gives CDR1 SGHTA, CDR2 FQGNSA. Trimming pared 6 bases from V and 7 bases from J, leaving 15 bases between. CDR3 size: 13 residues. CDR3 in amino acids: CASRADRFNEAFF. In nucleotides, the CDR3 is TGTGCCAGCAGGGCAGACAGATTTAATGAAGCTTTCTTT.

The chain uses TRBV11-3 and TRBJ2-2, with TRBD2 as a possible D gene (6 bases). The germline V and J ends were trimmed by 6 bases and 0 bases, with 11 bases remaining between them. This CDR3 region has 15 residues. Per germline, CDR1 SGHNT and CDR2 YENEEA. The CDR3 loop reads CASRDSGTNTGELFF. The DNA for the CDR3 is TGTGCCAGCAGGGATAGCGGAACGAACACCGGGGAGCTGTTTTTT.